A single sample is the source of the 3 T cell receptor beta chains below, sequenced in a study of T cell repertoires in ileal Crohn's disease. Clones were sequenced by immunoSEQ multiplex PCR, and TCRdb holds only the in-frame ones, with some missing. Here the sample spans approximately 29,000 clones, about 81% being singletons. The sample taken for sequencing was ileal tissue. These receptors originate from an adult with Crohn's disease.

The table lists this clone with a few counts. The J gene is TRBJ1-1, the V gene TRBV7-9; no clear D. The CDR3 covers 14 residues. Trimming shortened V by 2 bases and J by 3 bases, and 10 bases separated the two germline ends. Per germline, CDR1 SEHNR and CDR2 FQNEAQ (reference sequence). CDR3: CASSLKAGDTEAFF. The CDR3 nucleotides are TGTGCCAGCAGCTTAAAGGCCGGGGACACTGAAGCTTTCTTT. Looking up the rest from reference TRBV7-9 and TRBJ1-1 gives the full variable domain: DTGVSQNPRHKITKRGQNVTFRCDPISEHNRLYWYRQTLGQGPEFLTYFQNEAQLEKSRLLSDRFSAERPKGSFSTLEIQRTEQGDSAMYLCASSLKAGDTEAFFGQGTRLTVV.

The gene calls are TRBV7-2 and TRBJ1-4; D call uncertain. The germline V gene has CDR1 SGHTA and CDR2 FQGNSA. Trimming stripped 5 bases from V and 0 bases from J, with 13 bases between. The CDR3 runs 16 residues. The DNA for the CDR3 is TGTGCCAGCAGCCCCCAGGCTATGTCAACTAATGAAAAACTGTTTTTT. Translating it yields CASSPQAMSTNEKLFF.

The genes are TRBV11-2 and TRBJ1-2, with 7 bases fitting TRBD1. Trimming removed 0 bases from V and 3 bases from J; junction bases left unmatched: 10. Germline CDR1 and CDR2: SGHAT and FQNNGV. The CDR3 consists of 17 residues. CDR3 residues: CASSLDSEGAEDYGYTF. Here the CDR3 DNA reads TGTGCCAGCAGCTTAGATTCGGAGGGGGCCGAGGACTATGGCTACACCTTC. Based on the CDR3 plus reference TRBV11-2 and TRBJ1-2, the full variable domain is EAGVAQSPRYKIIEKRQSVAFWCNPISGHATLYWYQQILGQGPKLLIQFQNNGVVDDSQLPKDRFSAERLKGVDSTLKIQPAKLEDSAVYLCASSLDSEGAEDYGYTFGSGTRLTVV.